The 4 T cell receptor beta chains below were found in one sample sequenced in a study of control samples from healthy donors and cancer patients. Here immunoSEQ multiplex PCR was the method, and the copy in TCRdb shows in-frame clones only, minus some. In the table there are about 80,000 clones, more than 70% of which are singletons. Sequencing was done on a sample of blood. The receptors come from a woman aged 50 to 60 in good health.

The rearrangement uses TRBV2 and TRBJ2-3; the D gene is possibly TRBD2 (5 bases). Germline CDR1 SNHLY, CDR2 FYNNEI. V gave up 7 bases and J gave up 2 bases, with 10 bases separating them. The CDR3 runs 13 residues. In DNA form, the CDR3 reads TGTGCCAGCAAAGACTATAACACAGATACGCAGTATTTT. It yields the protein CASKDYNTDTQYF. Full variable domain (rest looked up from reference TRBV2 and TRBJ2-3): EPEVTQTPSHQVTQMGQEVILRCVPISNHLYFYWYRQILGQKVEFLVSFYNNEISEKSEIFDDQFSVERPDGSNFTLKIRSTKLEDSAMYFCASKDYNTDTQYFGPGTRLTVL.

V usage is TRBV5-1 and J usage is TRBJ1-1; the D gene is possibly TRBD1 (5 bases). CDR1 and CDR2 from the germline V gene are SGHRS and YFSETQ. V was clipped by 2 bases and J by 7 bases, with 15 bases between them. The CDR3 has 14 residues. The CDR3 sequence is CASSFSGANIEAFF. In DNA, the CDR3 is TGCGCCAGCAGCTTTTCCGGGGCGAATATTGAAGCTTTCTTT.

In this sample, this clone turned up a few times. This sequence joins TRBV28 and TRBJ2-3; 13 positions agree with TRBD2. Germline trimming cut 6 bases from V and 4 bases from J; bases unmatched to any gene: 13. Germline lookup yields CDR1 MDHEN and CDR2 SYDVKM. The length of the CDR3 is 18 residues. CDR3 region: CASSPLLAGGPLSDTQYF. The CDR3, as DNA: TGTGCCAGCAGCCCCCTACTAGCGGGGGGGCCTCTGTCAGATACGCAGTATTTT. Complete variable domain (other parts from reference TRBV28 and TRBJ2-3): DVKVTQSSRYLVKRTGEKVFLECVQDMDHENMFWYRQDPGLGLRLIYFSYDVKMKEKGDIPEGYSVSREKKERFSLILESASTNQTSMYLCASSPLLAGGPLSDTQYFGPGTRLTVL.

A note on this clone: The junction shows a germline mismatch at one end, possibly a read error. The genes are TRBV10-3 and TRBJ1-2; 7 bases map to TRBD1. Germline V lookup: CDR1 ENHRY, CDR2 SYGVKD. The CDR3 extends over 14 amino acids. Here the CDR3 DNA reads TGTGCCATCAGTGGGGCAGGGGGTAACTATGGCCACACCTTC. Translation: CAISGAGGNYGHTF.